These T cell receptor beta chains were read from a single sample in a study of cytomegalovirus exposure and HLA in healthy donors. TCRdb's table, derived via immunoSEQ multiplex PCR, lists solely in-frame clones and lacks some. The sample has approximately 70,000 clones; around 80% are singletons. Sequencing was performed on PBMCs. The receptors shown here come from a man aged 50-59 years in good health and CMV-seronegative. Both conserved end residues are trimmed from each CDR3.

V	J	CDR3
TRBV6-1	TRBJ2-7	ASTQGTANGYEQY
TRBV7-9	TRBJ2-1	ASSFSSLSGRRDNEQF
TRBV13	TRBJ1-6	ASSFRGRGNSPLH
TRBV5-1	TRBJ2-5	ASSTGTSGIQETQY
TRBV27	TRBJ2-1	ASSFTSGAYNEQF
TRBV7-6	TRBJ2-5	ASSYLAGGETQY
TRBV4-1	TRBJ1-6	ASSQEGGHRNSPLH
TRBV29-1	TRBJ1-1	SGDSMNTEAF
TRBV6-1	TRBJ1-1	ASRGQDRLLTEAF
TRBV28	TRBJ1-4	ASSFGQGGEKLF
TRBV29-1	TRBJ1-4	SVRTGTTNEKLF
TRBV6-1	TRBJ1-5	ASSAEVSNQPQH
TRBV9	TRBJ2-1	ASSGISGFNEQF
TRBV5-1	TRBJ2-2	ASSRTRGGEAGELF
TRBV28	TRBJ1-4	ASSLGGTGQKLF
TRBV7-9	TRBJ1-1	ASSLYTEAF
TRBV2	TRBJ1-5	ASSPRTRRNQPQH
TRBV27	TRBJ1-1	ASSYRGGTEAF
TRBV28	TRBJ2-1	ASNLGDRDYNEQF
TRBV5-1	TRBJ1-4	ASSLPSGTTNEKLF
TRBV7-2	TRBJ2-2	ASSRVQGMIAGELF
TRBV6-5	TRBJ2-1	ASSPVTGAVNEQF
TRBV25-1	TRBJ2-5	ASSEWGGRETQY
TRBV29-1	TRBJ2-2	SVDRRSNTGELF
TRBV18	TRBJ2-5	ASSPQLDREGTQY
TRBV13	TRBJ1-2	ASSLGPRQGDYGYT
TRBV25-1	TRBJ2-3	ASSEIHRGTLDTQY
TRBV7-9	TRBJ2-7	ASSASLAGSSYEQY